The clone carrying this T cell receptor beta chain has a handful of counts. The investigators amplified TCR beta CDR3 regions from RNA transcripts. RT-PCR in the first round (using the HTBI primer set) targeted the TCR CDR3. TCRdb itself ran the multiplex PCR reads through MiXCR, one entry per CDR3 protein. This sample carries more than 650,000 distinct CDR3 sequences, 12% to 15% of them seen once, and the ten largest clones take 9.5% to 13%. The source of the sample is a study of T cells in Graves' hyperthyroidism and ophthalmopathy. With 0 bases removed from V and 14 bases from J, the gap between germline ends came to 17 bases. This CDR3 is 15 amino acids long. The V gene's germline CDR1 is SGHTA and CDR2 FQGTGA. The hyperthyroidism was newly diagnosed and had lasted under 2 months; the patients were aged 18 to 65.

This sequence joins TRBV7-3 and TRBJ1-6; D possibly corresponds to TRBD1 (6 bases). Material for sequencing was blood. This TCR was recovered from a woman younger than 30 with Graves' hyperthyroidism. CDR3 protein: CASSLTGGRGDTLHF. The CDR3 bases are TGTGCCAGCAGCTTAACGGGTGGCAGGGGTGACACCCTCCACTTT.